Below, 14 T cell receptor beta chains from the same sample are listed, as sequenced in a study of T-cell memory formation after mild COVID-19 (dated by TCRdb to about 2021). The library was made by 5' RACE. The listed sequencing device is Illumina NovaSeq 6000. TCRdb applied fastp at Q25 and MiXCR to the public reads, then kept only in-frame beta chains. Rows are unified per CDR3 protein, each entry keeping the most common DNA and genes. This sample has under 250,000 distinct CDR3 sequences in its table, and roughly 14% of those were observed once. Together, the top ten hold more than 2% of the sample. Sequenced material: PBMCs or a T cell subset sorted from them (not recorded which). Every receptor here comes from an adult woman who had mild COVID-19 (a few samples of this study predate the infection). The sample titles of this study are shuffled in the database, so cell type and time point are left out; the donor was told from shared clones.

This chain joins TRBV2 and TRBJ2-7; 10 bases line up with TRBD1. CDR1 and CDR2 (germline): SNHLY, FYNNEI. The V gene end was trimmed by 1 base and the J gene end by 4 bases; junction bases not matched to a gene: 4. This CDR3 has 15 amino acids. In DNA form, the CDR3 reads TGTGCCAGCAGTGAAGACATGGGACAGGGGTACGAGCAGTACTTC. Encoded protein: CASSEDMGQGYEQYF.

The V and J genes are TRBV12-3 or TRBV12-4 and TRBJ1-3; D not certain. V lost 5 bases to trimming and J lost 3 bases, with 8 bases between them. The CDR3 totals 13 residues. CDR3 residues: CASSRVIGNTIYF. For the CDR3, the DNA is TGTGCCAGCAGTAGGGTAATTGGAAACACCATATATTTT.

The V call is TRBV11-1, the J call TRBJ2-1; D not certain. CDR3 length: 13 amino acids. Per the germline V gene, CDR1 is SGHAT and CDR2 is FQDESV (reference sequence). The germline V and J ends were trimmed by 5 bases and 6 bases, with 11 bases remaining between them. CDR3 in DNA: TGTGCCAGCAGCCCCTATGTAACCAATGAGCAGTTCTTC. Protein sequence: CASSPYVTNEQFF.

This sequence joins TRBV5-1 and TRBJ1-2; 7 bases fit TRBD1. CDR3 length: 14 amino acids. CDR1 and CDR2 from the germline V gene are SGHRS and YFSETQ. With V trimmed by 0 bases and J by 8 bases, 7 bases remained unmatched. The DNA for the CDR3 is TGCGCCAGCAGCTTGGATCCAGGGGGAGGGGGCTACACCTTC. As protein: CASSLDPGGGGYTF.

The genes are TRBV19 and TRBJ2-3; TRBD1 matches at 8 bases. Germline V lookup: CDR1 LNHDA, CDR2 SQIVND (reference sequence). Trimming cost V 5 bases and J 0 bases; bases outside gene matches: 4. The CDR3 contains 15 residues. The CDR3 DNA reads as TGTGCCAGTAGTCGGGGGACAGGAAGCACAGATACGCAGTATTTT. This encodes CASSRGTGSTDTQYF.

CDR3 protein: CSASSRGPLNTEAFF. Here the CDR3 DNA reads TGCAGTGCTAGCTCCCGGGGTCCCCTGAACACTGAAGCTTTCTTT. This chain connects TRBV20-1 to TRBJ1-1; D remains ambiguous. The CDR3 has 15 amino acids. V lost 3 bases and J lost 0, with 14 bases in between. Germline V gene data show CDR1 as DFQATT and CDR2 as SNEGSKA (reference sequence).

The CDR3 spells CSARDQGQPVSSGANVLTF. The CDR3 coding sequence is TGCAGTGCTAGAGATCAGGGACAGCCAGTGAGCTCTGGGGCCAACGTCCTGACTTTC. The rearrangement joins TRBV20-1 to TRBJ2-6; TRBD1 aligns across 7 bases. The germline CDR1 and CDR2 sequences are DFQATT and SNEGSKA (reference sequence). Trimming at V came to 0 bases and at J to 0 bases, leaving 11 bases not matched to a gene. The CDR3 is 19 amino acids.

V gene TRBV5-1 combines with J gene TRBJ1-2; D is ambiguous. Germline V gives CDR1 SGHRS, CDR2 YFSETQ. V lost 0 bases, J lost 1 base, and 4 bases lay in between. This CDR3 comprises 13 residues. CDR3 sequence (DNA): TGCGCCAGCAGCTTGGAGTTTAACTATGGCTACACCTTC. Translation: CASSLEFNYGYTF.

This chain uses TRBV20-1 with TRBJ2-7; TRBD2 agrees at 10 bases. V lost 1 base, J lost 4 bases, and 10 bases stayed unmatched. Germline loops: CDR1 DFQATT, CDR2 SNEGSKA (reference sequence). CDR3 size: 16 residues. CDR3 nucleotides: TGCAGTGCTAGAGTTCTAGCGGGAGCCACGGGGTACGAGCAGTACTTC. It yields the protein CSARVLAGATGYEQYF.

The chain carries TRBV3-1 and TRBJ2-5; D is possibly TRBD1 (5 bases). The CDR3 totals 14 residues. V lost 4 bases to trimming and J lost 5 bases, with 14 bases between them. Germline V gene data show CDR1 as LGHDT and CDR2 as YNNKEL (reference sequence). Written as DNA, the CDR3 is TGTGCCAGCAGCCCTCGACAGAAGAGTGAGACCCAGTACTTC. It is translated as CASSPRQKSETQYF.

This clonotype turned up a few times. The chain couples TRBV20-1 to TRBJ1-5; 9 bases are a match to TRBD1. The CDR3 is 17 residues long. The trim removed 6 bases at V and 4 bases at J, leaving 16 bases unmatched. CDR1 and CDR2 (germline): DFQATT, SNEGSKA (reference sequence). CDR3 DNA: TGCAGTGCCGCCTCCGGGACAGGGAGTACGAGGAATCAGCCCCAGCATTTT. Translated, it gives CSAASGTGSTRNQPQHF.

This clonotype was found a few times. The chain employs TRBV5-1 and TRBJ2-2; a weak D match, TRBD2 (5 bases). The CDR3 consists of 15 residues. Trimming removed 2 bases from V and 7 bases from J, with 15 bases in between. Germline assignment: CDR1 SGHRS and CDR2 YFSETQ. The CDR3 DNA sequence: TGCGCCAGCAGCTTATCGGGATCTATAGGCGGGGAGCTGTTTTTT. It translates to CASSLSGSIGGELFF.

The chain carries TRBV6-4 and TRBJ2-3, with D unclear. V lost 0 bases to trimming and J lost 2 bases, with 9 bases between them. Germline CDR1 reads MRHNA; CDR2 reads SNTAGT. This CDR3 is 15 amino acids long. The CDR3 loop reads CASSDSGDPTDTQYF. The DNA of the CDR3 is TGTGCCAGCAGTGACTCGGGTGACCCCACAGATACGCAGTATTTT.

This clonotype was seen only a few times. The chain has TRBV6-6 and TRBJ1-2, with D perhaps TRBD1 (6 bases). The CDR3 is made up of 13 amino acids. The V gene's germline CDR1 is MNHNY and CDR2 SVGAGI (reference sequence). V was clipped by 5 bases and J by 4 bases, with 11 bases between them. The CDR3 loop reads CASSLRDTYGYTF. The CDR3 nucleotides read TGTGCCAGCAGTCTCCGGGACACCTATGGCTACACCTTC.